Below, 16 T cell receptor beta chains from the same sample are listed, as sequenced in a study of vaccination effects on CD4 cells after COVID-19. TCRdb's copy holds only in-frame clones and misses some; the assay was immunoSEQ multiplex PCR. This table has about 20,000 clones, approximately 70% appearing once. Before sequencing took place, the ViraFEST assay used viral peptide pools to expand antigen-specific CD4+ T cells. Culture proceeded for approximately 9 days, and CD4+ T cells were then isolated. Absence of prior SARS-CoV-2 infection characterized the vaccine recipients, who showed negative nucleocapsid antibodies. Antigen specificity for these receptors is unknown. Sequencing was performed on CD4+ T cells from PBMCs cultured with HCoV-NL63 spike peptides, taken before COVID-19 vaccination. Receptors originate from a human donor who received a COVID-19 vaccine.

J is TRBJ2-7 and V is TRBV21-1; the listed D gene, TRBD1, was not tested against the DNA. TRBV21-1 is recorded as a pseudogene. The length of the CDR3 is 18 residues. The CDR3 sequence is CASSKGGDRGLSSYEQYF. The CDR3 DNA reads TGTGCCAGCAGCAAAGGCGGGGACAGGGGCCTTAGCTCCTACGAGCAGTACTTC.

In its sample, this clone was seen once. The chain is built from TRBV27 and TRBJ2-5; 10 bases are a match to TRBD2. With 6 bases clipped from V and 4 bases from J, the junction kept 20 bases outside the gene matches. The germline V gene has CDR1 MNHEY and CDR2 SMNVEV (reference sequence). This CDR3 spans 19 amino acids. The CDR3 protein is CASRRRRASGGPEAETQYF. The CDR3 bases are TGTGCCAGCAGAAGGCGGCGCGCTAGCGGGGGCCCTGAAGCAGAGACCCAGTACTTC.

In this sample, this clone turned up a few times. The V call is TRBV3-1 (or the pseudogene TRBV3-2), the J call TRBJ2-3; 10 bases map to TRBD2. In germline, CDR1 is LGHDT, CDR2 YNNKEL (reference sequence). The CDR3 has 15 amino acids. The V gene end was trimmed by 3 bases and the J gene end by 4 bases; junction bases not matched to a gene: 4. The CDR3 protein is CASSHSGRAPDTQYF. DNA of the CDR3: TGTGCCAGCAGCCACAGCGGGAGGGCCCCAGATACGCAGTATTTT.

This clone counts as medium-sized. The chain recombines TRBV5-5 with TRBJ1-2; D not certain. Germline CDR1 SGHKS, CDR2 YYEKEE (reference sequence). The CDR3 contains 14 residues. The V end lost 4 bases, the J end lost 2 bases, and 12 bases lay between the germline ends. The CDR3 bases are TGTGCCAGCAGCCCCGGTAGAGCCAACTATGGCTACACCTTC. Encoded protein: CASSPGRANYGYTF. The whole variable domain, filled in from reference TRBV5-5 and TRBJ1-2, reads DAGVTQSPTHLIKTRGQQVTLRCSPISGHKSVSWYQQVLGQGPQFIFQYYEKEERGRGNFPDRFSARQFPNYSSELNVNALLLGDSALYLCASSPGRANYGYTFGSGTRLTVV.

This clone has only one observation. The chain joins TRBV3-1 (or the pseudogene TRBV3-2) to TRBJ1-1, with D unclear. The V and J ends lost 0 bases and 0 bases respectively, with 17 bases between them. Germline loops: CDR1 LGHDT, CDR2 YNNKEL (reference sequence). The CDR3 is made up of 18 amino acids. The CDR3 nucleotides read TGTGCCAGCAGCCAAGAGGGTAGGACTCGATTAATGAACACTGAAGCTTTCTTT. Translated: CASSQEGRTRLMNTEAFF.

The J gene is TRBJ2-7, the V gene TRBV19, with D perhaps TRBD1 (6 bases). From germline, CDR1 is LNHDA and CDR2 SQIVND (reference sequence). This CDR3 has 14 amino acids. V dropped 6 bases and J dropped 2 bases, with 14 bases sitting between them. The DNA for the CDR3 is TGTGCCAGTAGCCTGGGGGACAAAGCCTACGAGCAGTACTTC. This codes for CASSLGDKAYEQYF.

This chain joins TRBV15 and TRBJ1-6; no clear D. This CDR3 has 15 amino acids. The germline V gene encodes CDR1 LNHNV and CDR2 YYDKDF (reference sequence). V lost 0 bases and J lost 9, with 12 bases in between. The DNA for the CDR3 is TGTGCCACCAGCAGAGATGTGAGTTCAGGTTCACCCCTCCACTTT. This gives the protein CATSRDVSSGSPLHF.

The J gene is TRBJ1-2, the V gene TRBV3-1 (or the pseudogene TRBV3-2), with no clear D. The V end lost 0 bases, the J end lost 4 bases, and 9 bases lay between the germline ends. This CDR3 spans 14 amino acids. Per the germline V gene, CDR1 is LGHDT and CDR2 is YNNKEL (reference sequence). The CDR3 nucleotides read TGTGCCAGCAGCCAAGACCCGGGAGTCTATGGCTACACCTTC. It encodes CASSQDPGVYGYTF.

This clone appeared a few times. The chain carries TRBV6-5 and TRBJ2-1; 7 nucleotides match TRBD2. Germline V gene lookup returns CDR1 MNHEY and CDR2 SVGAGI. The CDR3 runs to 15 residues. V lost 3 bases to trimming and J lost 6 bases; unmatched junction nucleotides: 8. This CDR3 is CASSYESSGLNEQFF. Written as DNA, the CDR3 is TGTGCCAGCAGTTATGAGTCTAGCGGACTCAATGAGCAGTTCTTC.

The chain joins TRBV6-2 or TRBV6-3 to TRBJ1-3; D perhaps matches TRBD1 (6 bases). This CDR3 has 17 amino acids. Germline V gene lookup returns CDR1 MNHEY and CDR2 SVGEGT. The V end lost 0 bases, the J end lost 0 bases, and 12 bases lay between the germline ends. The chain's CDR3 is CASSYSLRGSSGNTIYF. CDR3 coding DNA: TGTGCCAGCAGTTACTCGTTGAGGGGGAGCTCTGGAAACACCATATATTTT.

This clone was seen once. This sequence joins TRBV3-1 (or the pseudogene TRBV3-2) and TRBJ2-2; D is perhaps TRBD2 (7 bases). The V end lost 0 bases, the J end lost 4 bases, and 12 bases lay between the germline ends. This CDR3 spans 16 amino acids. The germline gives CDR1 LGHDT, CDR2 YNNKEL (reference sequence). For the CDR3, the DNA is TGTGCCAGCAGCCAAGAGGGAGGGGGTCGCACCGGGGAGCTGTTTTTT. Protein product: CASSQEGGGRTGELFF.

The chain employs TRBV5-1 and TRBJ1-1; 9 bases are a match to TRBD1. The CDR3 has 15 amino acids. Germline loops: CDR1 SGHRS, CDR2 YFSETQ. V was pared by 4 bases and J by 6 bases, with 10 bases of the junction left unmatched. This chain's CDR3 is CASSPGTGLLSEAFF. In DNA form, the CDR3 reads TGCGCCAGCAGCCCGGGGACAGGGCTCCTGTCTGAAGCTTTCTTT.

V is TRBV5-1 and J is TRBJ2-3; weak D call: TRBD2 (6 bases). V gave up 3 bases and J gave up 0 bases, with 8 bases separating them. There are 14 residues in the CDR3. CDR1 is SGHRS, CDR2 YFSETQ, per germline. The CDR3: CASSSRGSTDTQYF. The CDR3 region has the DNA TGCGCCAGCAGCTCCCGGGGGAGCACAGATACGCAGTATTTT.

The gene calls are TRBV6-1 and TRBJ2-2; D gene unclear. CDR3 length: 13 amino acids. Germline CDR1 is MNHNS and CDR2 is SASEGT. V lost 8 bases and J 3 bases, leaving 10 bases between the germline ends. The CDR3 nucleotides are TGTGCCAGCCAGAGCCCGTACACCGGGGAGCTGTTTTTT. It encodes CASQSPYTGELFF.

This rearrangement joins TRBV5-1 to TRBJ2-5; 14 nucleotides align to TRBD2. Trimming removed 0 bases from V and 4 bases from J; junction bases left unmatched: 5. This CDR3 contains 17 residues. Per the germline V gene, CDR1 is SGHRS and CDR2 is YFSETQ. The CDR3 coding sequence is TGCGCCAGCAGCTTGGCCCAGGGACTAGCGGGAGTAGAGACCCAGTACTTC. It translates to CASSLAQGLAGVETQYF.

The CDR3 nucleotides are TGTGCAAGTCGCCGGACAGGGGCTGGAGAAAACACCATATATTTT. This sequence encodes CASRRTGAGENTIYF. The V and J genes are TRBV12-2 and TRBJ1-3; the tabulated D call, TRBD1, remains unverified against the DNA. TRBV12-2 is designated a pseudogene. The CDR3 runs 15 residues.